This record covers a single TCR beta chain. Its specific antigen is unknown. No base qualities exist here, and no much larger clone lies one base off it. This entry comes from a study of beta chain features in type 1 diabetes (dated by TCRdb to 2017 to 2018). Notes on the research overall: No differences in mean age, gender distribution, total cell number or subset yield were found between patients and healthy donors. A total of around 100 million sorted cells were examined across all samples, and RNA yield correlated strongly with the number of cells per subset. In the study, recently diagnosed type 1 diabetes patients and matched healthy donors were compared on the TCRB repertoires of their sorted circulating CD4+ T cell subsets. Regulatory and stem cell-like memory subsets were isolated from only 8 patients and roughly 8 healthy donors, whereas naive and central memory subsets came from all 28 donors.

V sheds 5 bases and J sheds 4 bases, leaving 11 bases between their ends. There are 13 amino acids in the CDR3, from cysteine to phenylalanine inclusive. Only CDR3 DNA is held: 39 bases, read in frame from base 1. CDR1 and CDR2, per the germline V gene, are MNHNS and SASEGT. A single peripheral blood draw of approximately 0.11 L on average was collected from each donor into heparinised tubes. A BD FACSAria II was used to sort naive, central memory, regulatory and stem cell-like memory CD4+ T cells with a panel that included CD45RO, CCR7, CD25, CD127, CD95 and CD27. A purity above 95% was achieved for all sorted populations. PBMCs were isolated immediately by Lymphoprep density gradient centrifugation and stained directly without culture. To minimize batch effects, samples were stained and sorted in pairs, one healthy donor with one patient per experiment. The High Capacity cDNA Reverse Transcription Kit was used to reverse transcribe all of the isolated RNA, meaning that expressed TCRB transcripts were what got sequenced. Deep immunoSEQ sequencing was applied to naive, central memory and regulatory T cell samples, giving an average of roughly 3.3 million total reads per sample. After sorted cells were lysed in RLT buffer, RNA was extracted with DNase-treated RNeasy Micro or Mini kits, with the choice depending on cell number. Each cell subset was processed on its own to prevent cross-contamination, while patient and healthy donor samples were processed together. TCRB sequences were amplified from cDNA with the immunoSEQ multiplex PCR, producing 87-bp fragments spanning the CDR3 region. Sequencing of the amplicons was done on the Illumina HiSeq platform. Per the original workflow: Synthetic template baselines were used to correct PCR bias computationally, reads within Hamming distance 2 were collapsed, and singletons that could not be merged were discarded. Reads were aligned against IMGT to assign V, D and J genes, CDR3 length and insertions or deletions at six rearrangement sites. Within each subset, clonotype counts were normalized to sorted cell number, after which true diversity and Gini coefficients were computed with the tcR R package. The overlap coefficient, calculated on TCRB nucleotide sequences, was used to quantify repertoire sharing. Out-of-frame TCRB sequences from naive cells were analyzed to stand in for the pre-selection repertoire. TCRdb carries this immuneACCESS record with in-frame sequences only. Its versions omit some clonotypes, under half of them owing to an unresolved V gene in the studies checked, with the rest unexplained. V, J and clone size reflect that table, while D and trimming were determined from the DNA. A total of a few hundred thousand clones appear in this sample, roughly 9.6% of them only once. The ten largest clones represent just under 0.035% of the sample.

Beyond this particular receptor, the publication reports: The naive, central memory and regulatory TCRB repertoires appeared to resemble one another more closely among patients than among healthy donors. PCR may preferentially amplify shorter templates, but because patient and control samples were amplified and corrected together, any resulting skew would affect both groups equally. At VDJ recombination sites, type 1 diabetes patients had fewer insertions and more deleted nucleotides, which implies abnormalities in thymic rearrangement. HLA sub-analyses involved small numbers of individuals, so any influence of HLA type on TCRB rearrangement remained unresolved. A moderate but significant shortening of TCRB CDR3 length was observed in type 1 diabetes patients in all four CD4+ subsets. Sequencing cDNA rather than genomic DNA could over-represent highly expressing activated cells, although activation and CD3 levels did not differ between groups.

The rearrangement joined TRBV6-1 to TRBJ1-2; TRBD1 is a weak D gene call, 6 bases matching. The sequence was collected from a young woman in good health. Sequencing used naive CD4+ T cells from blood. What the cell subset or site label conveys for this sample: true naive CD4+ T cells. The DNA sequence is as follows: TGTGCCAGCAGTCGCAGGGGAACCTATGGCTACACCTTC. Translated, it gives CASSRRGTYGYTF.